This T cell receptor beta chain was recorded in a study of shared clonotypes between healthy human individuals. Looking at the study overall: For every donor, three CD4 naive, three CD4 memory, two CD8 naive and one CD8 memory plates were used.

The deep-level immunoSEQ assay was used. TCRdb's copy holds only in-frame clones and misses some; the assay was immunoSEQ multiplex PCR. This table has a few hundred thousand clones, around 87% appearing once. Germline V gene lookup returns CDR1 MGHRA and CDR2 YSYEKL. Trimming cost V 6 bases and J 8 bases; bases outside gene matches: 12. This CDR3 contains 15 residues. Comments on this clone: Its target is not known.

Study-wide results and caveats: Across four donors, naive CD4 shared 5% to 5.5%, naive CD8 over 3%, memory CD4 more than 2%, memory CD8 0.4% to 0.5%.

The material sequenced was memory CD8+ T cells sorted from blood. The subset here: CD45RO+ cells pooled with CCR7-negative TemRA cells. The chain couples TRBV4-1 to TRBJ1-4; the match to TRBD1 covers 7 bases. The receptor was isolated from a man aged 18 to 29 in good health. In nucleotides, the CDR3 is TGCGCCAGCAGTCTTGAGCGGACAGGAGGGGAAAAACTGTTTTTT. It yields the protein CASSLERTGGEKLFF.